This entry features one T cell receptor beta chain sequence. TCRdb reprocessed the RT-PCR reads via MiXCR and lists one record per CDR3 protein. The table lists some 500,000 distinct CDR3 sequences, approximately 24% of them singletons. This record belongs to a study of response to subunit inactivated influenza vaccine. This CDR3 contains 14 residues. Germline V gene sequence: CDR1 ENHRY, CDR2 SYGVKD. V was shortened by 3 bases and J by 8 bases, with 15 bases between the two germline ends. The chain couples TRBV10-3 to TRBJ2-3; D is unresolved. The sequence came from a man aged 45 to 65 who received an inactivated influenza vaccine. The sample here was CD4+ T cells sorted from PBMCs, taken roughly 5 days after vaccination. The CDR3 spells CAISDLKTVRTQYF. CDR3 nucleotide sequence: TGTGCCATCAGTGACCTAAAGACCGTACGTACGCAGTATTTT.